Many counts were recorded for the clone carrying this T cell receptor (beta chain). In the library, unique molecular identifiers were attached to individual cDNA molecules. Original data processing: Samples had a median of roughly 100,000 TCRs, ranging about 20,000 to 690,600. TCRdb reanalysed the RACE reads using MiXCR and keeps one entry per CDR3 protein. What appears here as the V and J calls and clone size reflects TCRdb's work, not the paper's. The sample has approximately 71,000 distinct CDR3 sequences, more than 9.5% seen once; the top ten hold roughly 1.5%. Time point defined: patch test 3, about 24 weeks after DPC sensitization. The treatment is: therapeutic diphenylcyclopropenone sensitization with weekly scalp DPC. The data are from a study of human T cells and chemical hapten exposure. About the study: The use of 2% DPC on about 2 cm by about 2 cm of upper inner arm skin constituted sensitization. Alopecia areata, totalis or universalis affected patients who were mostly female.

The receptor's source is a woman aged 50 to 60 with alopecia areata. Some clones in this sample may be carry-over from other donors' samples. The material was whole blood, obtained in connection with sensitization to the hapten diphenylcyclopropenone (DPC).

DNA for the CDR3: TGTGCCAGTAGTGCCGGGTGGGATACGCAGTATTTT. This sequence encodes CASSAGWDTQYF. The chain uses TRBV19 and TRBJ2-3, with D unresolved. V lost 5 bases and J lost 6, with 9 bases in between. The CDR3 is 12 residues long. Germline CDR1 LNHDA, CDR2 SQIVND (reference sequence).